These 3 T cell receptor beta chains came from one sample sequenced in a study of blood T cell repertoires in COVID-19. Profiled with immunoSEQ multiplex PCR; TCRdb holds only in-frame clones, not every one. The data contain a few hundred thousand clones, 80% to 90% of them singletons. The sample taken for sequencing was peripheral blood. The receptor set was obtained from a man in his fifties with acute or convalescent COVID-19.

The chain employs TRBV18 and TRBJ2-7, with D possibly matching TRBD1 (6 bases). Germline CDR1 KGHSH, CDR2 LQKENI. The CDR3 is 15 residues long. Between the trimmed V and J ends, which lost 5 bases and 2 bases, there was a span of 16 bases. CDR3 region: CASSRWDTKAYEQYF. The CDR3 DNA reads as TGTGCCAGCTCAAGATGGGACACCAAGGCCTACGAGCAGTACTTC.

The rearrangement joins TRBV2 to TRBJ2-2, with 7 bases aligning to TRBD2. V was clipped by 4 bases and J by 2 bases; unmatched bases: 4. This CDR3 has 15 amino acids. The germline CDR1 and CDR2 sequences are SNHLY and FYNNEI. The CDR3 sequence is CASSGSGLNTGELFF. CDR3 DNA sequence: TGTGCCAGCAGTGGGTCGGGACTAAACACCGGGGAGCTGTTTTTT.

CDR3 protein: CASSPTGGRYGYTF. In DNA, the CDR3 is TGTGCCAGCAGTCCGACAGGGGGTCGCTATGGCTACACCTTC. This chain links TRBV2 with TRBJ1-2; TRBD1 agrees at 9 bases. CDR3 size: 14 residues. The V segment lost 5 bases and the J segment 4 bases; nucleotides outside the gene matches: 5. The germline V gene encodes CDR1 SNHLY and CDR2 FYNNEI. Full variable domain (remainder filled in from reference TRBV2 and TRBJ1-2): EPEVTQTPSHQVTQMGQEVILRCVPISNHLYFYWYRQILGQKVEFLVSFYNNEISEKSEIFDDQFSVERPDGSNFTLKIRSTKLEDSAMYFCASSPTGGRYGYTFGSGTRLTVV.